The 17 T cell receptor beta chains below all came from one sample that was sequenced in a study of T cells expressing NK-cell markers. TCRdb reprocessed the 5' RACE reads, with one entry per CDR3 protein and no DNA. The sample totals over 200,000 distinct CDR3 sequences; its top ten clones hold approximately 0.42%. Specimen: blood T cells: a sorted CD56 or NKG2C T cell subset, CD4+ or CD8+ T cells, or bulk PBMC T cells (not recorded which). These receptors were collected from a man between 18 and 35 years old in good health.

This chain links TRBV12-3 or TRBV12-4 with TRBJ1-2; the D gene TCRdb calls, TRBD1, cannot be checked with no DNA. The CDR3 extends over 15 amino acids. CDR3 sequence reads: CASSLGTGARDGYTF.

The chain has TRBV10-3 and TRBJ2-7; TCRdb proposes TRBD1, but this gene call is untestable without DNA. In germline, CDR1 is ENHRY, CDR2 SYGVKD. The CDR3 totals 16 residues. This CDR3 is CAISGDSGAPKDEQYF.

The chain uses TRBV9 and TRBJ2-3. The CDR3 extends over 14 amino acids. Germline CDR1 SGDLS, CDR2 YYNGEE. The CDR3 sequence: CASSVDASTDTQYF.

The chain uses TRBV20-1 and TRBJ1-5; TCRdb's D call of TRBD1 is untestable without DNA. This CDR3 has 13 amino acids. Germline values: CDR1 DFQATT, CDR2 SNEGSKA (reference sequence). CDR3 sequence: CSGTKGGPQPQHF.

V gene TRBV5-1 combines with J gene TRBJ2-3; TCRdb gives TRBD1 as the D gene, but with no DNA this cannot be confirmed. Per germline, CDR1 SGHRS and CDR2 YFSETQ. This CDR3 has 13 amino acids. Here the CDR3 reads CASTPERADTQYF. Full variable domain (rest looked up from reference TRBV5-1 and TRBJ2-3): KAGVTQTPRYLIKTRGQQVTLSCSPISGHRSVSWYQQTPGQGLQFLFEYFSETQRNKGNFPGRFSGRQFSNSRSEMNVSTLELGDSALYLCASTPERADTQYFGPGTRLTVL.

This sequence joins TRBV11-2 and TRBJ1-5; TCRdb reports TRBD1, a call that lacks DNA to check it against. Germline CDR1 SGHAT, CDR2 FQNNGV. The CDR3 runs to 18 residues. Here the CDR3 reads CASSRRGPDSYSNQPQHF.

The V call is TRBV14, the J call TRBJ2-5; TCRdb names TRBD2, which stays unverified in the absence of DNA. CDR1 SGHDN and CDR2 FVKESK come from the germline V gene. CDR3 length: 16 residues. The chain's CDR3 is CASSGFGLTWQETQYF.

The rearrangement joins TRBV12-3 or TRBV12-4 to TRBJ1-4. The CDR3 consists of 15 residues. This chain's CDR3 is CASSHSGATNEKLFF.

The chain has TRBV7-2 and TRBJ2-1; TCRdb's D call, TRBD2, is unchecked because there is no DNA. The CDR3 is 14 amino acids. Germline CDR1 SGHTA, CDR2 FQGNSA. The CDR3 protein is CASSLVRLAYEQFF.

The chain employs TRBV20-1 and TRBJ2-3; the TCRdb D gene call, TRBD2, has no DNA to confirm it. Germline CDR1 is DFQATT and CDR2 is SNEGSKA (reference sequence). This CDR3 contains 16 residues. CDR3 protein: CSQKGLAGKATDTQYF.

The chain is built from TRBV29-1 and TRBJ2-5; there is no DNA to check the TCRdb D call of TRBD1. Germline V CDR1 and CDR2: SQVTM, ANQGSEA. The CDR3 contains 13 residues. CDR3: CSVETGAQETQYF.

The V gene is TRBV7-9, the J gene TRBJ1-4. The CDR3 sequence is 13 residues long. From germline, CDR1 is SEHNR and CDR2 FQNEAQ (reference sequence). The CDR3 sequence is CASSSRSGVKLFF.

V usage is TRBV2 and J usage is TRBJ2-2; TCRdb gives TRBD1 as the D gene, but with no DNA this cannot be confirmed. CDR1 and CDR2 (germline): SNHLY, FYNNEI. There are 14 residues in the CDR3. CDR3 residues: CATSPQGNTGELFF.

The genes are TRBV12-3 or TRBV12-4 and TRBJ2-2; TCRdb outputs TRBD1, but without DNA this stays unchecked. This CDR3 comprises 13 residues. This CDR3 reads CAGARAGTGELFF.

The chain combines TRBV7-2 with TRBJ1-1; the D call of TRBD1 rests on TCRdb alone, since no DNA is present to check it. This CDR3 spans 14 amino acids. From germline, CDR1 is SGHTA and CDR2 FQGNSA. CDR3 sequence: CASSLSRESTEAFF.

The J gene is TRBJ2-1, the V gene TRBV10-3; the D call of TRBD1 rests on TCRdb alone, since no DNA is present to check it. In germline, CDR1 is ENHRY, CDR2 SYGVKD. This CDR3 region has 17 residues. The CDR3: CAISVPEGRDSYNEQFF.

This chain connects TRBV23-1 to TRBJ2-2; absent DNA, TCRdb's TRBD2 call cannot be checked. TRBV23-1 is marked as an open reading frame, function uncertain. The CDR3 runs to 15 residues. The CDR3 loop is CASIRYPNSPGELFF.